This T cell receptor beta chain derives from a study of control samples from healthy donors and cancer patients. The CDR3 length is 15 residues. V shed 7 bases, J shed 3 bases, and the junction held 5 bases outside the gene matches. Germline V lookup: CDR1 LNHDA, CDR2 SQIVND (reference sequence). Sequencing used immunoSEQ multiplex PCR; TCRdb keeps in-frame clones, though not all of them. The profile shows more than 90,000 clones, roughly 90% of them singletons. The sequencing input was blood. The V call is TRBV19, the J call TRBJ1-6; 8 bases agree with TRBD1. This clonotype was sampled from a young man in good health. The CDR3 DNA sequence: TGTGCCAGTACTCGGACAGGGTACTATAATTCACCCCTCCACTTT. Protein sequence: CASTRTGYYNSPLHF.